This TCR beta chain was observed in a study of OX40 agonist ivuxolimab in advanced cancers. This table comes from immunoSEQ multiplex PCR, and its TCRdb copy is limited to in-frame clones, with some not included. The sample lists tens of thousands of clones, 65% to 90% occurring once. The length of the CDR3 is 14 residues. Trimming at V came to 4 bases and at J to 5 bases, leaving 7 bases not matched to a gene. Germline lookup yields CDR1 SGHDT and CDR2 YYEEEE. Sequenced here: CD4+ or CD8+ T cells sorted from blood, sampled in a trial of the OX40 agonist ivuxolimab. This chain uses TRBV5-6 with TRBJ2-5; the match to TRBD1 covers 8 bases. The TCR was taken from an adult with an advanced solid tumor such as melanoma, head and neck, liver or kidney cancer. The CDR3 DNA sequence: TGTGCCAGCAGCCGGACAGGGCCAGGTGAGACCCAGTACTTC. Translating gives CASSRTGPGETQYF.